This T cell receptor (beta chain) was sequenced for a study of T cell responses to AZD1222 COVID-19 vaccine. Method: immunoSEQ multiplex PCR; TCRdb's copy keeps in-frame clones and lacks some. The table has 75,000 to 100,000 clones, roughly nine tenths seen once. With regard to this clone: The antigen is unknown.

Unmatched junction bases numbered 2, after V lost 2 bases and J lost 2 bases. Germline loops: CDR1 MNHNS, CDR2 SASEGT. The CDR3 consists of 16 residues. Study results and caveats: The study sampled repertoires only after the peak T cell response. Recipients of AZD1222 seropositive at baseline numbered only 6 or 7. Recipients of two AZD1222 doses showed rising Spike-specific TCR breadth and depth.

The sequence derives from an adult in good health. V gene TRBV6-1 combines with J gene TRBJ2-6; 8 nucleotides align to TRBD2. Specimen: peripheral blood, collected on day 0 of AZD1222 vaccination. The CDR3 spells CASSETGGTGANVLTF. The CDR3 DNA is TGTGCCAGCAGTGAAACGGGGGGGACTGGGGCCAACGTCCTGACTTTC.